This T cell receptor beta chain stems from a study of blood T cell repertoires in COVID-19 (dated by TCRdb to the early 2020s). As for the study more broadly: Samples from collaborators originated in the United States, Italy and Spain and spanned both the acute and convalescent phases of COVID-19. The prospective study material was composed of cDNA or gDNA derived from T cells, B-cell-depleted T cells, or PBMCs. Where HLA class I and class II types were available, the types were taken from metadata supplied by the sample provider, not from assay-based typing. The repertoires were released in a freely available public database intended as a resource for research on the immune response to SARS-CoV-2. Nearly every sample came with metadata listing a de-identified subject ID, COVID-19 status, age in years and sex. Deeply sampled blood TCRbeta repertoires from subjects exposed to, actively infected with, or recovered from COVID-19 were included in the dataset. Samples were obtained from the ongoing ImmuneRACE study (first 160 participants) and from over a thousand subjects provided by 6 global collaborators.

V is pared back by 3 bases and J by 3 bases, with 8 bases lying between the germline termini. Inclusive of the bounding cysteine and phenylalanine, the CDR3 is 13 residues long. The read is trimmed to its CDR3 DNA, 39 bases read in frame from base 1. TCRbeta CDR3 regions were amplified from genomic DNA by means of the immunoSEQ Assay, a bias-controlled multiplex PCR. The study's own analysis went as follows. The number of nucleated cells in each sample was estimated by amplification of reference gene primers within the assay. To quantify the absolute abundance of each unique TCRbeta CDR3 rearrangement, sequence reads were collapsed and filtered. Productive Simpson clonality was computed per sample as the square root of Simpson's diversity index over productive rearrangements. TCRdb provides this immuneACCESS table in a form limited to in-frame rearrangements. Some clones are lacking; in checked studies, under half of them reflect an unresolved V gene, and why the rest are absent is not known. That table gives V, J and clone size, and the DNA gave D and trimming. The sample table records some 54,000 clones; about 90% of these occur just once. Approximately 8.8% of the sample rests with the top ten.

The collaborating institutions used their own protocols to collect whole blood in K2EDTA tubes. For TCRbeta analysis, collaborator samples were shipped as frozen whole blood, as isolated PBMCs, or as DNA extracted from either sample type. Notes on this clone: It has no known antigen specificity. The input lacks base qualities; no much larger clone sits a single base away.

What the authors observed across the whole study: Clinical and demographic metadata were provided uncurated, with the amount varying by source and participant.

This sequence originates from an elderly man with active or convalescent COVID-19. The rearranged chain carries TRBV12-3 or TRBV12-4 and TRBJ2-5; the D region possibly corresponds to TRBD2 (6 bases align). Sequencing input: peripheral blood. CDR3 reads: CASSFSGEETQYF. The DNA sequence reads TGTGCCAGCAGTTTTTCGGGGGAAGAGACCCAGTACTTC.